The 30 T cell receptor beta chains below were found in one sample sequenced in a study of T-cell reconstitution after alpha-beta-depleted transplantation in children. For TCRbeta, the library was prepared with unique molecular identifiers. TCRdb used MiXCR to reprocess the PCR reads, holding one entry per CDR3 protein. The profile covers a few hundred thousand distinct CDR3 sequences, with 9% to 10% appearing a single time and 5% to 6% taken by the ten largest. The source was PBMCs from the stem cell graft donor, collected from the stem cell graft. The receptors stem from a human donor who donated a stem cell graft to a child with SCID.

In this sample, this clonotype turned up many times. The V and J genes are TRBV25-1 and TRBJ2-3, with a weak D call TRBD2 (5 bases). This CDR3 region has 12 residues. CDR1 is MGHDK and CDR2 is SYGVNS in the germline V gene. DNA of the CDR3: TGTGCTACAGAGGGAAGCACAGATACGCAGTATTTT. Amino acids: CATEGSTDTQYF. Together with reference TRBV25-1 and TRBJ2-3, the CDR3 gives the full variable domain: EADIYQTPRYLVIGTGKKITLECSQTMGHDKMYWYQQDPGMELHLIHYSYGVNSTEKGDLSSESTVSRIRTEHFPLTLESARPSHTSQYLCATEGSTDTQYFGPGTRLTVL.

The sample holds many counts of this clonotype. The chain carries TRBV4-2 and TRBJ2-7; D not resolved. The CDR3 sequence is 12 residues long. CDR1 and CDR2 (germline): LGHNA, YNFKEQ. Trimming shortened V by 0 bases and J by 6 bases, and 6 bases separated the two germline ends. CDR3 bases: TGTGCCAGCAGCCAAGAGTACGCCGAGCAGTACTTC. Residues: CASSQEYAEQYF.

This clonotype was counted ten times or more. The rearrangement links TRBV4-1 to TRBJ2-2; no clear D gene. Germline-derived CDR1 and CDR2 are MGHRA and YSYEKL. The CDR3 covers 14 residues. The germline V and J ends were trimmed by 1 base and 6 bases, with 9 bases remaining between them. CDR3 in amino acids: CASSQGSVSGELFF. The CDR3 region has the DNA TGCGCCAGCAGCCAAGGGTCTGTGTCCGGGGAGCTGTTTTTT.

Ten or more counts support this clonotype. The V gene is TRBV20-1, the J gene TRBJ1-6; maybe TRBD1 (6 bases). The germline V gene encodes CDR1 DFQATT and CDR2 SNEGSKA (reference sequence). This CDR3 spans 16 amino acids. Trimming shortened V by 0 bases and J by 5 bases, and 14 bases separated the two germline ends. The DNA of the CDR3 is TGCAGTGCTAGAGATCCGGTCAGGGGTGATAATTCACCCCTCCACTTT. Its protein is CSARDPVRGDNSPLHF.

This clonotype was picked up a small number of times. This chain uses TRBV7-8 with TRBJ2-3; the match to TRBD1 covers 8 bases. Germline CDR1 and CDR2: SGHVS and FQNEAQ. V was clipped by 5 bases and J by 4 bases; unmatched bases: 5. There are 14 residues in the CDR3. As DNA, the CDR3 is TGTGCCAGCAGCGAGGACAGGGCATCAGATACGCAGTATTTT. The encoded protein is CASSEDRASDTQYF.

This clonotype was detected many times. The chain joins TRBV29-1 to TRBJ1-1, with TRBD1 matching 9 bases. The CDR3 is made up of 13 amino acids. CDR1 is SQVTM and CDR2 is ANQGSEA in the germline V gene. The trim removed 6 bases at V and 9 bases at J, leaving 11 bases unmatched. CDR3 residues: CSVHGQGMVKAFF. CDR3 in DNA: TGCAGCGTCCACGGACAGGGGATGGTTAAAGCTTTCTTT. The whole variable domain, remainder taken from reference TRBV29-1 and TRBJ1-1, is SAVISQKPSRDICQRGTSLTIQCQVDSQVTMMFWYRQQPGQSLTLIATANQGSEATYESGFVIDKFPISRPNLTFSTLTVSNMSPEDSSIYLCSVHGQGMVKAFFGQGTRLTVV.

The sample holds many counts of this clonotype. This chain joins TRBV5-1 and TRBJ2-7; 9 bases align to TRBD1. The CDR3 totals 17 residues. CDR1 and CDR2 from the germline V gene are SGHRS and YFSETQ. J was trimmed by 0 bases and V by 1 base; bases with no gene match: 8. The CDR3 nucleotides read TGCGCCAGCAGCTTGAACATTGGGACAGGGCTCTCCTACGAGCAGTACTTC. Encoded protein: CASSLNIGTGLSYEQYF.

The sample holds many counts of this clonotype. This chain uses TRBV3-1 with TRBJ1-1; no clear D. In germline, CDR1 is LGHDT, CDR2 YNNKEL (reference sequence). The V gene lost 0 bases and the J gene lost 5 bases, with 16 bases spanning the gap. This CDR3 is built from 16 residues. The CDR3 spells CASSQEGRAPGTEAFF. In nucleotides, the CDR3 is TGTGCCAGCAGCCAAGAGGGGAGGGCCCCGGGTACTGAAGCTTTCTTT.

This sequence joins TRBV7-9 and TRBJ1-5; 11 positions match TRBD1. The CDR3 totals 15 residues. Unmatched junction bases numbered 2, after V lost 3 bases and J lost 4 bases. Per the germline V gene, CDR1 is SEHNR and CDR2 is FQNEAQ (reference sequence). CDR3 loop: CASSLGQGVNQPQHF. CDR3 in DNA: TGTGCCAGCAGCTTGGGACAGGGGGTGAATCAGCCCCAGCATTTT.

This CDR3 is CASSTTAYTGELFF. The CDR3 DNA reads TGTGCCAGCAGCACAACAGCTTACACCGGGGAGCTGTTTTTT. V usage is TRBV7-8 and J usage is TRBJ2-2; D call uncertain. Trimming left V 5 bases short and J 3 bases short, with 10 bases between. CDR1 and CDR2 from the germline V gene are SGHVS and FQNEAQ. The CDR3 extends over 14 amino acids.

The chain couples TRBV2 to TRBJ2-5, with 7 bases lining up with TRBD1. CDR1 and CDR2 (germline): SNHLY, FYNNEI. With V trimmed by 4 bases and J by 0 bases, 8 bases remained unmatched. This CDR3 region has 16 residues. The CDR3 DNA reads as TGTGCCAGCAGTGGGTCCGGGACAGCTCACCAAGAGACCCAGTACTTC. This gives the protein CASSGSGTAHQETQYF.

The table lists this clonotype with many counts. The chain employs TRBV29-1 and TRBJ1-3; D is unclear. Deletions cut 7 bases from V and 0 bases from J, with 13 bases between. Germline V lookup: CDR1 SQVTM, CDR2 ANQGSEA. This CDR3 has 14 amino acids. This CDR3 is CSASRGVSGNTIYF. CDR3 bases: TGCAGCGCCTCTCGTGGGGTCTCTGGAAACACCATATATTTT.

This clonotype has a count of ten or more. This sequence joins TRBV5-1 and TRBJ1-6; 7 bases match TRBD1. V lost 4 bases and J lost 8; bases outside the gene matches: 12. Germline CDR1 is SGHRS and CDR2 is YFSETQ. The CDR3 has 16 residues. CDR3 region: CASSPRADRVDSPLHF. The CDR3 DNA reads TGCGCCAGCAGCCCAAGGGCCGACAGGGTTGATTCACCCCTCCACTTT.

This clonotype was counted ten times or more. The chain couples TRBV10-3 to TRBJ1-2; D uncertain. V was cut by 3 bases and J by 4 bases, with 12 bases left in between. The CDR3 extends over 14 amino acids. The germline V gene has CDR1 ENHRY and CDR2 SYGVKD. CDR3 amino acids: CAISDGLMGYGYTF. The CDR3 DNA is TGTGCCATCAGTGATGGCCTAATGGGCTATGGCTACACCTTC.

This clonotype was found many times. The genes are TRBV28 and TRBJ2-1; 7 nucleotides agree with TRBD1. There are 14 residues in the CDR3. Per germline, CDR1 MDHEN and CDR2 SYDVKM. The trim removed 5 bases at V and 3 bases at J, leaving 4 bases unmatched. The CDR3 protein is CASSPRTGYNEQFF. The CDR3 DNA reads TGTGCCAGCAGTCCGAGGACAGGCTACAATGAGCAGTTCTTC.

In its sample, this clonotype was seen a few times. The V gene is TRBV7-9, the J gene TRBJ1-1, with D perhaps matching TRBD1 (6 bases). Germline V CDR1 and CDR2: SEHNR, FQNEAQ (reference sequence). CDR3 size: 12 residues. Trimming took off 8 bases at V and 10 bases at J, with 17 bases between the two ends. The CDR3 reads CASAAAQGRAFF. Written as DNA, the CDR3 is TGTGCCAGCGCCGCGGCCCAGGGGAGAGCTTTCTTT.

In its sample, this clonotype was seen many times. The rearrangement uses TRBV29-1 and TRBJ2-2; 9 bases line up with TRBD1. Unmatched junction bases numbered 6, after V lost 6 bases and J lost 4 bases. CDR1 is SQVTM and CDR2 is ANQGSEA in the germline V gene. This CDR3 is built from 14 residues. CDR3 nucleotides: TGCAGCGTCAACAGGGGGCAGGGCACCGGGGAGCTGTTTTTT. Protein: CSVNRGQGTGELFF.

Ten or more counts support this clonotype. This rearrangement joins TRBV7-9 to TRBJ1-4; no clear D. The V and J ends lost 3 bases and 0 bases respectively, with 5 bases between them. CDR1 and CDR2 (germline): SEHNR, FQNEAQ (reference sequence). The CDR3 consists of 14 residues. CDR3 region: CASSFTPTNEKLFF. CDR3 in DNA: TGTGCCAGCAGCTTCACGCCAACTAATGAAAAACTGTTTTTT.

The V and J genes are TRBV7-9 and TRBJ2-1; D tentatively fits TRBD1 or TRBD2 (5 bases each). Per germline, CDR1 SEHNR and CDR2 FQNEAQ (reference sequence). Trimming cost V 4 bases and J 0 bases, with 10 bases left between them. The CDR3 runs to 15 residues. CDR3 amino acids: CASSSREPSYNEQFF. CDR3 nucleotide sequence: TGTGCCAGCAGCTCCAGGGAGCCCTCCTACAATGAGCAGTTCTTC.

This clonotype appeared many times. The chain joins TRBV28 to TRBJ1-2; 11 bases are shared with TRBD1. The CDR3 consists of 16 residues. From germline, CDR1 is MDHEN and CDR2 SYDVKM. Trimming cost V 4 bases and J 7 bases; bases outside gene matches: 11. The CDR3 loop is CASSSQTGTGGGGYTF. The CDR3, as DNA: TGTGCCAGCAGTTCTCAAACCGGGACAGGGGGGGGTGGCTACACCTTC.

This clonotype was recorded at least ten times. The chain employs TRBV5-1 and TRBJ2-1; 7 positions match TRBD2. The CDR3 covers 15 residues. Germline values: CDR1 SGHRS, CDR2 YFSETQ. V shed 3 bases and J 0 bases; nucleotides not matched to a gene: 3. The CDR3 sequence is CASSWLADSYNEQFF. The CDR3 DNA sequence: TGCGCCAGCAGCTGGCTAGCGGACTCCTACAATGAGCAGTTCTTC.

Comment on this clonotype: This may come from a read error, since a much larger clone is one base off. The chain has TRBV12-3 or TRBV12-4 and TRBJ2-7; D remains ambiguous. The CDR3 contains 13 residues. CDR3 DNA: TGTGCCAGCAGCCCACAGCTCCGGCGCGAGCAGTCCTTC. Its translation is CASSPQLRREQSF.

This clonotype was picked up many times. The rearrangement links TRBV20-1 to TRBJ2-3; 12 nucleotides line up with TRBD2. Trimming cost V 2 bases and J 2 bases; bases outside gene matches: 8. The CDR3 has 17 residues. Germline CDR1 DFQATT, CDR2 SNEGSKA (reference sequence). The CDR3 nucleotides read TGCAGTGCTAGATTGCTAGCGGGGGGGGGACCCACAGATACGCAGTATTTT. It specifies CSARLLAGGGPTDTQYF.

This clonotype was counted many times. This chain uses TRBV20-1 with TRBJ1-3; D might be TRBD1 (5 bases). V lost 0 bases and J 0 bases, leaving 24 bases between the germline ends. The germline gives CDR1 DFQATT, CDR2 SNEGSKA (reference sequence). This CDR3 has 20 amino acids. This chain's CDR3 is CSARDGAGGNLNYSGNTIYF. Written as DNA, the CDR3 is TGCAGTGCTAGAGATGGGGCAGGCGGTAACCTAAACTACTCTGGAAACACCATATATTTT.

This clonotype was counted at least ten times. The CDR3 loop is CASSQDLAGPDNSRNTIYF. The CDR3 DNA reads TGCGCCAGCAGCCAAGATCTGGCAGGGCCAGACAATTCCAGAAACACCATATATTTT. The J gene is TRBJ1-3, the V gene TRBV4-3, with D possibly matching TRBD1 (5 bases). Germline assignment: CDR1 LGHNA and CDR2 YSLEER. The V end was cut by 0 bases, the J end by 5 bases, with 23 bases between. CDR3 size: 19 residues.

This clonotype was detected many times. V and J are TRBV9 and TRBJ1-3; D may be TRBD1 (6 bases). This CDR3 contains 14 residues. V shed 2 bases and J shed 1 base, with 7 bases lying between them. Germline CDR1 reads SGDLS; CDR2 reads YYNGEE. The CDR3, as DNA: TGTGCCAGCAGCGTGGACAGATCTGGAAACACCATATATTTT. This encodes CASSVDRSGNTIYF.

This clonotype has a count of ten or more. The V and J genes are TRBV10-3 and TRBJ1-1; no clear D gene. CDR1 is ENHRY and CDR2 is SYGVKD in the germline V gene. V was cut by 5 bases and J by 5 bases, with 18 bases left in between. The length of the CDR3 is 15 residues. CDR3 protein: CAISFSTGIGTEAFF. CDR3 sequence (DNA): TGTGCCATCAGTTTTTCGACCGGGATTGGGACTGAAGCTTTCTTT.

This clonotype was found many times. The V gene is TRBV9, the J gene TRBJ2-2; no firm D call. Trimming pared 0 bases from V and 4 bases from J, leaving 10 bases between. The CDR3 has 15 amino acids. Germline lookup yields CDR1 SGDLS and CDR2 YYNGEE. The CDR3 loop reads CASSVVGHSTGELFF. In DNA form, the CDR3 reads TGTGCCAGCAGCGTAGTAGGGCACAGCACCGGGGAGCTGTTTTTT.

Many counts were recorded for this clonotype. The V gene is TRBV20-1, the J gene TRBJ1-2; tentative D call: TRBD1 (6 bases). Per the germline V gene, CDR1 is DFQATT and CDR2 is SNEGSKA (reference sequence). This CDR3 region has 12 residues. Trimming left V 3 bases short and J 6 bases short, with 11 bases between. The CDR3 here is CSASKGQNGYTF. The CDR3 coding sequence is TGCAGTGCTAGTAAGGGACAAAATGGCTACACCTTC.

This clonotype was detected many times. This chain uses TRBV7-2 with TRBJ1-2; 9 nucleotides line up with TRBD1. The CDR3 has 16 amino acids. Germline assignment: CDR1 SGHTA and CDR2 FQGNSA. V trimming: 7 bases; J trimming: 7 bases; junction bases outside the gene matches: 16. This CDR3 reads CASTSTSGTGNSGYTF. CDR3 nucleotides: TGTGCCAGCACCTCGACGTCGGGGACAGGGAATAGTGGCTACACCTTC. Full variable domain (remainder filled in from reference TRBV7-2 and TRBJ1-2): GAGVSQSPSNKVTEKGKDVELRCDPISGHTALYWYRQSLGQGLEFLIYFQGNSAPDKSGLPSDRFSAERTGGSVSTLTIQRTQQEDSAVYLCASTSTSGTGNSGYTFGSGTRLTVV.